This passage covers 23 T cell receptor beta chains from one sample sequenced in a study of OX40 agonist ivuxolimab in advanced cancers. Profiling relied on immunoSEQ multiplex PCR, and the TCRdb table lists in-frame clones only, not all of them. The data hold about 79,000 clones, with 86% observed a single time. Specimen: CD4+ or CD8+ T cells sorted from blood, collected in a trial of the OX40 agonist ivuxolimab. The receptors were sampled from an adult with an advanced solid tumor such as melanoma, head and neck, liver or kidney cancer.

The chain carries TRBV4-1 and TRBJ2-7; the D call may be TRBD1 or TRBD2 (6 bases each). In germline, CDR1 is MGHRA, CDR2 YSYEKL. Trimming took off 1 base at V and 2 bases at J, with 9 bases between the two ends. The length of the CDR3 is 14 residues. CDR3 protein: CASSQGGGTYEQYF. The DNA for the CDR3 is TGCGCCAGCAGCCAAGGAGGGGGGACCTACGAGCAGTACTTC.

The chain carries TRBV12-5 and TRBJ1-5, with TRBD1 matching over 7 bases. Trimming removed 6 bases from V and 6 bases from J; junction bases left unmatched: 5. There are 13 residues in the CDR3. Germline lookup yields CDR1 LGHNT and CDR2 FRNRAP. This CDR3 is CASGPRGVQPQHF. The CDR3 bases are TGTGCTAGTGGGCCCAGGGGGGTTCAGCCCCAGCATTTT.

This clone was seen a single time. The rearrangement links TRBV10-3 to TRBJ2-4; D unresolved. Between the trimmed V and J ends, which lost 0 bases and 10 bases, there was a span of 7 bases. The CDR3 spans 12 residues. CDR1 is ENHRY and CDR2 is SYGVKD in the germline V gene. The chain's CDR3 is CAISESAPIQYF. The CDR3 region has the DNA TGTGCCATCAGTGAGTCGGCCCCTATTCAGTACTTC.

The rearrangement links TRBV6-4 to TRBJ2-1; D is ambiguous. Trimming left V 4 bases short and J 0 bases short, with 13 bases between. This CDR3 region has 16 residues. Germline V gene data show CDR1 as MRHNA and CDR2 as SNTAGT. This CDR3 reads CASSVFGQSSYNEQFF. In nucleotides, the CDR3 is TGTGCCAGCAGTGTTTTCGGGCAGAGCTCCTACAATGAGCAGTTCTTC.

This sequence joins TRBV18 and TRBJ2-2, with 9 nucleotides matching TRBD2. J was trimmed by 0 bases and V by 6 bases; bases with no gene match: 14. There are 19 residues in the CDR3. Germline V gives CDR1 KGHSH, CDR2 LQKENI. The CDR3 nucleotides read TGTGCCAGCTCCCGGGAGGGACTAGCACTCTTCGCGAACACCGGGGAGCTGTTTTTT. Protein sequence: CASSREGLALFANTGELFF. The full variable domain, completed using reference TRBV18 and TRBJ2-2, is NAGVMQNPRHLVRRRGQEARLRCSPMKGHSHVYWYRQLPEEGLKFMVYLQKENIIDESGMPKERFSAEFPKEGPSILRIQQVVRGDSAAYFCASSREGLALFANTGELFFGEGSRLTVL.

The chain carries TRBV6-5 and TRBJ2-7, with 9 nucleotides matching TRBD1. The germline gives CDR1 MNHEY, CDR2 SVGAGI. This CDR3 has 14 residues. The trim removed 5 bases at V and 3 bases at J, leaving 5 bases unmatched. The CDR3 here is CASSRGQGFYEQYF. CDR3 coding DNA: TGTGCCAGCAGTCGAGGACAGGGGTTCTACGAGCAGTACTTC.

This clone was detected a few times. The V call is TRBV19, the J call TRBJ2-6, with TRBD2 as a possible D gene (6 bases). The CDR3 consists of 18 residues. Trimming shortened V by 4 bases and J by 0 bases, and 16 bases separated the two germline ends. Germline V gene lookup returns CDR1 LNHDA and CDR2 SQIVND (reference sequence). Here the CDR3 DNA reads TGTGCCAGTAGTAGCGGGACCGCGACACCCTCTGGGGCCAACGTCCTGACTTTC. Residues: CASSSGTATPSGANVLTF.

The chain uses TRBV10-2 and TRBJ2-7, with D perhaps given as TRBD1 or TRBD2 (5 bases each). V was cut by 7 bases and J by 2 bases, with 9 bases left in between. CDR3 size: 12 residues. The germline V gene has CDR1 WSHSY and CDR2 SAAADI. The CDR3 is CASKGRTYEQYF. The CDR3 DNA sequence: TGCGCCAGCAAGGGACGGACCTACGAGCAGTACTTC.

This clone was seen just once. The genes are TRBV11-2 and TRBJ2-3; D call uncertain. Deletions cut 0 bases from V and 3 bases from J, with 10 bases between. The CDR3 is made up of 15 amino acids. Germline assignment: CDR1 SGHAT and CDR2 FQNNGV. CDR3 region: CASSLDRSSTDTQYF. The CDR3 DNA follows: TGTGCCAGCAGCTTAGATAGGAGCTCAACAGATACGCAGTATTTT.

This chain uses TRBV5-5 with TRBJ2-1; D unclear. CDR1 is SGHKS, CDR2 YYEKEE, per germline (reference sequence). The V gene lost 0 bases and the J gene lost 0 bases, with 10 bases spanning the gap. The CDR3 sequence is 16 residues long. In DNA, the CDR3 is TGTGCCAGCAGCTTGGCCCCGACCCTCTCCTACAATGAGCAGTTCTTC. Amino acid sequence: CASSLAPTLSYNEQFF.

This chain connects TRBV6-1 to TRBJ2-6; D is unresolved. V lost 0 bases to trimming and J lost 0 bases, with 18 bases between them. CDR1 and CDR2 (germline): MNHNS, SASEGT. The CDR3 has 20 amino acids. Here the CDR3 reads CASSEAIIVPFSSGANVLTF. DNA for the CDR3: TGTGCCAGCAGTGAAGCAATCATTGTACCCTTCAGCTCTGGGGCCAACGTCCTGACTTTC.

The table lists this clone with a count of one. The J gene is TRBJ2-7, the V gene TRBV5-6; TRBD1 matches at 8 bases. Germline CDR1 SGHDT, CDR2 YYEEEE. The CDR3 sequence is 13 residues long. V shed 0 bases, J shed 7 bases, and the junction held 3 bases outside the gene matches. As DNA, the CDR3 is TGTGCCAGCAGCTTGGGCCGGACAGGGGAGCAGTACTTC. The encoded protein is CASSLGRTGEQYF.

CDR3 nucleotide sequence: TGTGCCAGCTCACCACCGGCGGGCAAGAACACTGAAGCTTTCTTT. Translating it yields CASSPPAGKNTEAFF. J is TRBJ1-1 and V is TRBV18; no firm D call. The CDR3 is 15 amino acids. Germline CDR1 KGHSH, CDR2 LQKENI. V was shortened by 0 bases and J by 1 base, with 9 bases between the two germline ends. The full variable domain, rest sourced from reference TRBV18 and TRBJ1-1, is NAGVMQNPRHLVRRRGQEARLRCSPMKGHSHVYWYRQLPEEGLKFMVYLQKENIIDESGMPKERFSAEFPKEGPSILRIQQVVRGDSAAYFCASSPPAGKNTEAFFGQGTRLTVV.

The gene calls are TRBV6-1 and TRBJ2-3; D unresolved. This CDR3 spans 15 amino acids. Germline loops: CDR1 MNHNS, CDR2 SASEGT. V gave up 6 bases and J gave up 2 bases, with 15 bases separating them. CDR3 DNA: TGTGCCAGCAGCAGACACAGTCCGTTCACAGATACGCAGTATTTT. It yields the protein CASSRHSPFTDTQYF.

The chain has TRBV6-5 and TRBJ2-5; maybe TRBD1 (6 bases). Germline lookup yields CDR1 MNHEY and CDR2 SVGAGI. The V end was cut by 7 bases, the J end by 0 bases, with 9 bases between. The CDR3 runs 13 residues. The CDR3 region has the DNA TGTGCCAGCAAATGGGACAACCAAGAGACCCAGTACTTC. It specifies CASKWDNQETQYF.

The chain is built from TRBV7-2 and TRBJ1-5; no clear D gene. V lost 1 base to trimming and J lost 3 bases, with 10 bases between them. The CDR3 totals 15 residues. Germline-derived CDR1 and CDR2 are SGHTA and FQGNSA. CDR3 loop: CASSLGASSNQPQHF. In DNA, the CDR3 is TGTGCCAGCAGCTTAGGGGCGTCCTCCAATCAGCCCCAGCATTTT.

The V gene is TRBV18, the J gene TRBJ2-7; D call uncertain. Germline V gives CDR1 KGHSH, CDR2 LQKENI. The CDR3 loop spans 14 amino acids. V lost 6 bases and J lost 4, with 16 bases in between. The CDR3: CASSPQSSLYEQYF. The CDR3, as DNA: TGTGCCAGCTCCCCGCAATCTAGTTTGTACGAGCAGTACTTC.

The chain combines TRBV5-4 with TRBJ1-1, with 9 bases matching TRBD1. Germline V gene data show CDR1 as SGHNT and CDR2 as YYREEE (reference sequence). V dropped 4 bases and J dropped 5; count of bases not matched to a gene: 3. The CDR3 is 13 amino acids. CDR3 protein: CASSLDRGTEAFF. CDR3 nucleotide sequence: TGTGCCAGCAGCCTAGACAGGGGGACTGAAGCTTTCTTT.

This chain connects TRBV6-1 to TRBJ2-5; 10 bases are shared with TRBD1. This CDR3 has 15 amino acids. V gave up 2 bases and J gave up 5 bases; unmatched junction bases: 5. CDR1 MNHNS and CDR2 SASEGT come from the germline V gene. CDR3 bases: TGTGCCAGCAGTGAATTGACAGGGGGCGCGGAGACCCAGTACTTC. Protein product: CASSELTGGAETQYF.

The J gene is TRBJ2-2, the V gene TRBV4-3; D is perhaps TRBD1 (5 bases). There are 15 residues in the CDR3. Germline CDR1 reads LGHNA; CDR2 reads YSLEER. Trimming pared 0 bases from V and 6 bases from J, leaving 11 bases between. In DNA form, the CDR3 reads TGCGCCAGCAGCCAAGAAGCTTCAGGGTCCGGGGAGCTGTTTTTT. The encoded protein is CASSQEASGSGELFF.

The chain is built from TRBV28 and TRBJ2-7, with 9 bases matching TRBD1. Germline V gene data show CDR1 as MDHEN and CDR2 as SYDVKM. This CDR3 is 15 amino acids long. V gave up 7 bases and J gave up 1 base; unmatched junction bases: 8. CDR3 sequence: CASNSGTGSSYEQYF. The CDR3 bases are TGTGCCAGCAACTCCGGGACAGGGTCATCCTACGAGCAGTACTTC.

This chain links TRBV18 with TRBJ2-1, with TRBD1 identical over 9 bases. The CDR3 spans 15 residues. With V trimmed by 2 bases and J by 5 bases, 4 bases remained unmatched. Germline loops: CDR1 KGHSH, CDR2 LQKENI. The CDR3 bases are TGTGCCAGCTCACCAGGGACAGGGTACCACAATGAGCAGTTCTTC. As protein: CASSPGTGYHNEQFF.

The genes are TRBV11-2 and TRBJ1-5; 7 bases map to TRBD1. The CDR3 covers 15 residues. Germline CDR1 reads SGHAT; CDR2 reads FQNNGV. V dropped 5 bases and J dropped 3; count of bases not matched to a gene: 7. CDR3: CASSGTGALNQPQHF. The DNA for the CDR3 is TGTGCCAGCAGCGGAACAGGGGCTCTCAATCAGCCCCAGCATTTT.